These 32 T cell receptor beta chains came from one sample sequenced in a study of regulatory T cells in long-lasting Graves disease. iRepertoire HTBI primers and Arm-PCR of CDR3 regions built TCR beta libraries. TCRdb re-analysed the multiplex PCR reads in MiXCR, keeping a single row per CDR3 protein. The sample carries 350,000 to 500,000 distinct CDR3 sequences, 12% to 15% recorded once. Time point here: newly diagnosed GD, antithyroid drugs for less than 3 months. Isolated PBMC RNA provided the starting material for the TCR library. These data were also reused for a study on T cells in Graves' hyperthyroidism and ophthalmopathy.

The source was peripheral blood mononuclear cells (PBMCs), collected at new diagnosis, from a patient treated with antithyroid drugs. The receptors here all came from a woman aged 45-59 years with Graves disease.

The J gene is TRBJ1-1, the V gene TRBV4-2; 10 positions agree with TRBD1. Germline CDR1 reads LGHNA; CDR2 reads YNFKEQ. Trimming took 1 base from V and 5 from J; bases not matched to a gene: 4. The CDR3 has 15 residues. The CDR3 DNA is TGTGCCAGCAGCCAAGCCGGGACAGGGGATACTGAAGCTTTCTTT. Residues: CASSQAGTGDTEAFF.

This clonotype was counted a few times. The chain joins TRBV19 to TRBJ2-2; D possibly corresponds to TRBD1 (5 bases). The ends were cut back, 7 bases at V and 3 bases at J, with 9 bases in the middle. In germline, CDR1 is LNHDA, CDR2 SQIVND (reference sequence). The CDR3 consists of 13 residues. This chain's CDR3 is CASNGHHTGELFF. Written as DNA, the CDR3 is TGTGCCAGTAACGGACACCACACCGGGGAGCTGTTTTTT. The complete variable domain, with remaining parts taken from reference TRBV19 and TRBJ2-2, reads DGGITQSPKYLFRKEGQNVTLSCEQNLNHDAMYWYRQDPGQGLRLIYYSQIVNDFQKGDIAEGYSVSREKKESFPLTVTSAQKNPTAFYLCASNGHHTGELFFGEGSRLTVL.

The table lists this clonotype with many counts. The CDR3 loop is CASSFTGEVVQFF. CDR3 DNA sequence: TGCGCCAGCAGCTTCACGGGGGAAGTAGTGCAGTTCTTC. The V and J genes are TRBV5-1 and TRBJ2-1; maybe TRBD2 (6 bases). This CDR3 comprises 13 residues. Germline-derived CDR1 and CDR2 are SGHRS and YFSETQ. Trimming shortened V by 2 bases and J by 12 bases, and 15 bases separated the two germline ends.

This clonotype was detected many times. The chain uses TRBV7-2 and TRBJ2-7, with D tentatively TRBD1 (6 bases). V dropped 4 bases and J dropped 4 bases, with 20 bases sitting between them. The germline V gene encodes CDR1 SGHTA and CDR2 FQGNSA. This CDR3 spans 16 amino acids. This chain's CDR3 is CASSYPKRTVGYEQYF. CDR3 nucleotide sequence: TGTGCCAGCAGCTATCCCAAACGGACAGTAGGGTACGAGCAGTACTTC.

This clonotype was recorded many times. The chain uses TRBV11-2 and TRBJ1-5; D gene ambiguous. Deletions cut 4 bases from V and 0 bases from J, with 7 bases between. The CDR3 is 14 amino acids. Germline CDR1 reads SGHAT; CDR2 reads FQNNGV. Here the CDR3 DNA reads TGTGCCAGCAGCTCTGGGTCTAGCAATCAGCCCCAGCATTTT. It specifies CASSSGSSNQPQHF.

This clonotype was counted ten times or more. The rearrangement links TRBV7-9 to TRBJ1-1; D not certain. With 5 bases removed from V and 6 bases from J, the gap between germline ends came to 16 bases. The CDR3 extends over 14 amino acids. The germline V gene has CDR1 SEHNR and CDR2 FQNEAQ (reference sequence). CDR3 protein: CASSPPALIAEAFF. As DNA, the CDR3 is TGTGCCAGCAGCCCCCCAGCACTTATAGCTGAAGCTTTCTTT.

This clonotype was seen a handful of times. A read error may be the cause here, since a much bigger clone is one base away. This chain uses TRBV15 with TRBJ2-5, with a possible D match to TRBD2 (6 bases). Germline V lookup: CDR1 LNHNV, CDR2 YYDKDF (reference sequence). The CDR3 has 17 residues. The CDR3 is CVTSRVGGGPFQETQYF. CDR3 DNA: TGTGTCACCAGCAGAGTGGGGGGAGGACCTTTCCAAGAGACCCAGTACTTC.

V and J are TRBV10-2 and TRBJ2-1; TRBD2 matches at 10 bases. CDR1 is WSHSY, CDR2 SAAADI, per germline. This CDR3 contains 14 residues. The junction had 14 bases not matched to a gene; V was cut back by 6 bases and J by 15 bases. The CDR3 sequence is CASSEGTLAGVRFF. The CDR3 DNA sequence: TGCGCCAGCAGCGAAGGGACCCTAGCGGGAGTTAGGTTCTTC.

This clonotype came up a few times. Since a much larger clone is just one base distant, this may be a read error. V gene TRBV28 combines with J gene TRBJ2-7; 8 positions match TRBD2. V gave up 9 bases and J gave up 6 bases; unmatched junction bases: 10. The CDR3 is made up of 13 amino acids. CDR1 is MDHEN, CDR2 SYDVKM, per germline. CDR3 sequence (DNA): TGTGCCAGTCTGAGCGGGAGCCGATGCGAGCAGTACTTC. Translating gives CASLSGSRCEQYF.

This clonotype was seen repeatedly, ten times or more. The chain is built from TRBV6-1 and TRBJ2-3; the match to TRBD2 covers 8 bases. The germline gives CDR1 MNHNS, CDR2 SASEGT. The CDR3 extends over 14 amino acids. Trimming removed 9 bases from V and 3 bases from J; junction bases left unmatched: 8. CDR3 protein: CASVTSAGTDTQYF. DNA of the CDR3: TGTGCCAGTGTGACTAGCGCTGGGACAGATACGCAGTATTTT.

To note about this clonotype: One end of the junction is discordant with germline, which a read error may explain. CDR3 bases: TGTGCCAGCATCGTAGGGTTAGCGGGAGTAAATGAGCAGTTCTTC. This sequence encodes CASIVGLAGVNEQFF. V usage is TRBV9 and J usage is TRBJ2-1, with 9 bases aligning to TRBD2. CDR1 SGDLS and CDR2 YYNGEE come from the germline V gene. This CDR3 region has 15 residues.

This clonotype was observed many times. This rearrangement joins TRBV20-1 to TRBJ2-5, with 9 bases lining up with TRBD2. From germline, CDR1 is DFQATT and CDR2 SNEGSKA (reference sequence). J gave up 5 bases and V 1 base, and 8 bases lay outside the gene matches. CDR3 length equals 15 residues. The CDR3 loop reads CSARAAGGPSETQYF. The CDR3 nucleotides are TGCAGTGCTAGAGCTGCGGGAGGGCCTTCCGAGACCCAGTACTTC.

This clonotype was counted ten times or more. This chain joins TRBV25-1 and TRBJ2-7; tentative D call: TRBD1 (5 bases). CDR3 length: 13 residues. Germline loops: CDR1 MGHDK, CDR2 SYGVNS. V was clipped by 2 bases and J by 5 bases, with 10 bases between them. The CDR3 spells CASSEGHPDEQYF. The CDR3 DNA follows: TGTGCCAGCAGTGAAGGACATCCCGACGAGCAGTACTTC.

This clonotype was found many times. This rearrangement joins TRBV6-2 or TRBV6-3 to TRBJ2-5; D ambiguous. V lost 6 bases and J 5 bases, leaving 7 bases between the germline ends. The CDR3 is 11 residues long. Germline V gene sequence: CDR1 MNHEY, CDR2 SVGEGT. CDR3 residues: CASSVQETQYF. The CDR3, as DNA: TGTGCCAGCAGCGTACAGGAGACCCAGTACTTC.

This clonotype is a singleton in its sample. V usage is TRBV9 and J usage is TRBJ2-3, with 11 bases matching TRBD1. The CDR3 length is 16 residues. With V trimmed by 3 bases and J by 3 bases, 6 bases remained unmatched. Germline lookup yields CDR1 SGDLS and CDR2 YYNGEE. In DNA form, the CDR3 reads TGTGCCAGCAGCGCCAGGACAGGGGGCCAAACAGATACGCAGTATTTT. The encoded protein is CASSARTGGQTDTQYF.

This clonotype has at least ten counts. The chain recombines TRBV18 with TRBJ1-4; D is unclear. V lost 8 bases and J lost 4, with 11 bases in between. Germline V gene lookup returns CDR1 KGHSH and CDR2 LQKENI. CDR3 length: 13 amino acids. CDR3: CASQTENNEKLFF. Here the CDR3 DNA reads TGTGCCAGCCAAACAGAGAATAATGAAAAACTGTTTTTT.

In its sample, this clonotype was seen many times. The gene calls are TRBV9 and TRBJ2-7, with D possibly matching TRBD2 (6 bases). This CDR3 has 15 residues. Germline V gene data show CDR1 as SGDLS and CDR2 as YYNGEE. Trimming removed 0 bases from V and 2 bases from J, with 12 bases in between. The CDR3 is CASSVGLEGTYEQYF. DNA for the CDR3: TGTGCCAGCAGCGTAGGATTGGAGGGCACCTACGAGCAGTACTTC.

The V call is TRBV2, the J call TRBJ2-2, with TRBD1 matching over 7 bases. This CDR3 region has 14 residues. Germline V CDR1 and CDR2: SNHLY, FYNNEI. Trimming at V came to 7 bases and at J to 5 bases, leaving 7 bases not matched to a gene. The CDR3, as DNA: TGTGCCAGCACCGGGGTGACAGGGACCGGGGAGCTGTTTTTT. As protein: CASTGVTGTGELFF.

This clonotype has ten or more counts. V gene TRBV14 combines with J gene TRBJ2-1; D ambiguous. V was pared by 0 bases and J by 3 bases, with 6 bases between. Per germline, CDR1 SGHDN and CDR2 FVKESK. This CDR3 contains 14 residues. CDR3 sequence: CASSQEGYYNEQFF. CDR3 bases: TGTGCCAGCAGCCAAGAGGGCTACTACAATGAGCAGTTCTTC. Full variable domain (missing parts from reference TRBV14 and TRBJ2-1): EAGVTQFPSHSVIEKGQTVTLRCDPISGHDNLYWYRRVMGKEIKFLLHFVKESKQDESGMPNNRFLAERTGGTYSTLKVQPAELEDSGVYFCASSQEGYYNEQFFGPGTRLTVL.

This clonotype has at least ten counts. CDR3 sequence reads: CSMTSGTSYNEQFF. In nucleotides, the CDR3 is TGCAGCATGACCTCTGGAACCTCCTACAATGAGCAGTTCTTC. The V gene is TRBV29-1, the J gene TRBJ2-1; D gene unclear. Trimming pared 8 bases from V and 0 bases from J, leaving 14 bases between. The CDR3 extends over 14 amino acids. Germline V gene lookup returns CDR1 SQVTM and CDR2 ANQGSEA.

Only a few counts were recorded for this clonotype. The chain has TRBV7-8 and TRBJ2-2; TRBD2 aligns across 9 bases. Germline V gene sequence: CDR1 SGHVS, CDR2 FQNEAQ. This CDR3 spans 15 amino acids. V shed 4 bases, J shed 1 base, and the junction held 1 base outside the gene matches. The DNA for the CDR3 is TGTGCCAGCAGCTATAGCGGGGGGAACACCGGGGAGCTGTTTTTT. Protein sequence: CASSYSGGNTGELFF.

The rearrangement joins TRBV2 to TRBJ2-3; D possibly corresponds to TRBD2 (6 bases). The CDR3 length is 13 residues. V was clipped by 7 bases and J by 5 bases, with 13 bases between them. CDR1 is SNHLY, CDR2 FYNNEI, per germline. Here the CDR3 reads CASITGAGDTQYF. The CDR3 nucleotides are TGTGCCAGCATAACAGGAGCGGGAGATACGCAGTATTTT.

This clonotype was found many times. In DNA form, the CDR3 reads TGTGCCAGCAGTCCCCTTGGACGGAACCAAGAGACCCAGTACTTC. This encodes CASSPLGRNQETQYF. This chain links TRBV28 with TRBJ2-5, with D unclear. Trimming took 5 bases from V and 0 from J, leaving 13 bases between them. Germline-derived CDR1 and CDR2 are MDHEN and SYDVKM. This CDR3 region has 15 residues.

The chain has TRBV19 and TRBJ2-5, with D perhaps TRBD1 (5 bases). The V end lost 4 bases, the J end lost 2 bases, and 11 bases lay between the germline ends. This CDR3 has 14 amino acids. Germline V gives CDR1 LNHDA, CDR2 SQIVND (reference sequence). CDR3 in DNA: TGTGCCAGTAGTACCCCAGGGTGGCAAGAGACCCAGTACTTC. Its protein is CASSTPGWQETQYF.

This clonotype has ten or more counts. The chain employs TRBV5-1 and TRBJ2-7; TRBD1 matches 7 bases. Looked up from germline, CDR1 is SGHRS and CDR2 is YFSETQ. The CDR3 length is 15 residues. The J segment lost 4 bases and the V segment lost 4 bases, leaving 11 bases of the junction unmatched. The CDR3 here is CASSPETGNRYEQYF. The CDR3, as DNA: TGCGCCAGCAGCCCAGAGACAGGGAATAGGTACGAGCAGTACTTC.

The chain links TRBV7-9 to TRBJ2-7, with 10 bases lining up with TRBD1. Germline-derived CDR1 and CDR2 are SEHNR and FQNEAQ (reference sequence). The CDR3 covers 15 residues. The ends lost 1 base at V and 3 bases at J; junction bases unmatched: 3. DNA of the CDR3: TGTGCCAGCAGCTTAGGGGGACAGGGGTTCTACGAGCAGTACTTC. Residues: CASSLGGQGFYEQYF.

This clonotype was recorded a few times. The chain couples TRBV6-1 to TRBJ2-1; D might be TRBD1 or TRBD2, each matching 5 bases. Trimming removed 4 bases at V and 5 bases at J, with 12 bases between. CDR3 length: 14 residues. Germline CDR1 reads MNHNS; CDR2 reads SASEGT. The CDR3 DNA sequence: TGTGCCAGCAGTGCGTCCGGGGACCACAATGAGCAGTTCTTC. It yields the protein CASSASGDHNEQFF.

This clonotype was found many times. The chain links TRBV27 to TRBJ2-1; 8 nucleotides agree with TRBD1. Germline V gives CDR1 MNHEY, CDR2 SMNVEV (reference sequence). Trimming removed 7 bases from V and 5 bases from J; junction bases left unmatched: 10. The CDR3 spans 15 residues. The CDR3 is CASTLRWDRNNEQFF. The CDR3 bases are TGTGCCAGCACCCTGAGGTGGGACAGGAACAATGAGCAGTTCTTC.

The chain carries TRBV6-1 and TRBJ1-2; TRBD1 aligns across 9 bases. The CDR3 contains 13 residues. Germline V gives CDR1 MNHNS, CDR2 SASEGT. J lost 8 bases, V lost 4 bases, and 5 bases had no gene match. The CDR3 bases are TGTGCCAGCAGTGCAAACAGGGGGCAGGGCTACACCTTC. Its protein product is CASSANRGQGYTF.

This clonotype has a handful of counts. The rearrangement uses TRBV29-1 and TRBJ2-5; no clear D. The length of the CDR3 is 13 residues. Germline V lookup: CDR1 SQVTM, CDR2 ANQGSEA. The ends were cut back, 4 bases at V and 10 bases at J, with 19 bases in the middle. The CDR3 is CSVGSLTHWNQYF. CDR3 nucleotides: TGCAGCGTTGGGTCCTTGACTCATTGGAACCAGTACTTC.

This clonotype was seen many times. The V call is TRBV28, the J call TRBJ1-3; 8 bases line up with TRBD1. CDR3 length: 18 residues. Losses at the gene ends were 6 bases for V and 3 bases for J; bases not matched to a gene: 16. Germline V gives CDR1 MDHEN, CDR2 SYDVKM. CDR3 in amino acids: CASRNTGGRSVFGNTIYF. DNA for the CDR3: TGTGCCAGCAGGAACACAGGGGGAAGATCGGTTTTTGGAAACACCATATATTTT.

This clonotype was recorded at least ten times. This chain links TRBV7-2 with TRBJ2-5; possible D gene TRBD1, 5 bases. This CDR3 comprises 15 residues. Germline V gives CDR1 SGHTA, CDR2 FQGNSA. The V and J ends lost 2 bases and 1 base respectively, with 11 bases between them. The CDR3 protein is CASSLNGAFQETQYF. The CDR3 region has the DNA TGTGCCAGCAGCTTAAATGGGGCATTCCAAGAGACCCAGTACTTC.